These T cell receptor beta chains were read from a single sample in a study of PD-1 blockade in classical Hodgkin lymphoma. Sequencing used immunoSEQ multiplex PCR; TCRdb keeps in-frame clones, though not all of them. The sample holds 100,000 or so clones, roughly nine tenths seen once. Source: peripheral blood mononuclear cells (PBMCs), taken before the fourth cycle of nivolumab. All receptors come from a human donor with classical Hodgkin lymphoma. Both conserved end residues are part of each CDR3. A D gene is named only where the DNA matches it firmly. The size field is filled for only some rows; it gives once, few, many or a size class.

d_call: TRBD1
v_call: TRBV5-6
clone_size: .
j_call: TRBJ1-2
cdr3_aa: CASSAGQGLGDGYTF
cdr3_nt: TGTGCCAGCAGCGCGGGACAGGGGCTGGGAGATGGCTACACCTTC

d_call: TRBD1
v_call: TRBV7-2
clone_size: many
j_call: TRBJ1-2
cdr3_aa: CASSSGTANNYGYTF
cdr3_nt: TGTGCCAGCAGCTCGGGGACAGCGAATAACTATGGCTACACCTTC

d_call: .
v_call: TRBV27
clone_size: .
j_call: TRBJ2-2
cdr3_aa: CASTQDPLNTGELFF
cdr3_nt: TGTGCCAGTACACAGGACCCGCTTAACACCGGGGAGCTGTTTTTT

d_call: TRBD1
v_call: TRBV7-9
clone_size: .
j_call: TRBJ2-6
cdr3_aa: CASSSPDRAGANVLTF
cdr3_nt: TGTGCCAGCAGCTCCCCCGACAGGGCTGGGGCCAACGTCCTGACTTTC

d_call: TRBD1
v_call: TRBV19
clone_size: .
j_call: TRBJ2-7
cdr3_aa: CASSSGQGAREQYF
cdr3_nt: TGTGCCAGTAGTTCGGGGCAGGGGGCGCGCGAGCAGTACTTC

d_call: .
v_call: TRBV5-1
clone_size: .
j_call: TRBJ1-6
cdr3_aa: CASSGELNRVGSPLHF
cdr3_nt: TGCGCCAGCAGCGGGGAGCTAAACAGGGTGGGATCACCCCTCCACTTT

d_call: .
v_call: TRBV5-4
clone_size: .
j_call: TRBJ1-2
cdr3_aa: CASSLRFQGNGYTF
cdr3_nt: TGTGCCAGCAGCCTGAGATTCCAGGGGAATGGCTACACCTTC

d_call: TRBD1
v_call: TRBV6-5
clone_size: .
j_call: TRBJ1-2
cdr3_aa: CASSYAQSGQGGYTF
cdr3_nt: TGTGCCAGCAGTTACGCGCAAAGCGGACAGGGCGGCTACACCTTC

d_call: .
v_call: TRBV6-1
clone_size: .
j_call: TRBJ2-2
cdr3_aa: CASGIAAQNTGELFF
cdr3_nt: TGTGCCAGCGGCATAGCGGCACAGAACACCGGGGAGCTGTTTTTT

d_call: .
v_call: TRBV5-4
clone_size: .
j_call: TRBJ2-3
cdr3_aa: CARYGGEDTQYF
cdr3_nt: TGTGCCAGATACGGCGGGGAAGATACGCAGTATTTT

d_call: .
v_call: TRBV5-1
clone_size: .
j_call: TRBJ2-7
cdr3_aa: CASSGGHPPYEQYF
cdr3_nt: TGCGCCAGCAGCGGGGGACACCCTCCCTACGAGCAGTACTTC

d_call: .
v_call: TRBV4-3
clone_size: few
j_call: TRBJ1-5
cdr3_aa: CASSQDGQGRAAQHF
cdr3_nt: TGCGCCAGCAGCCAAGATGGGCAGGGTCGGGCTGCCCAGCATTTT

d_call: .
v_call: TRBV25-1
clone_size: .
j_call: TRBJ1-1
cdr3_aa: CASTETGTWNTEAFF
cdr3_nt: TGTGCCAGCACTGAAACAGGCACGTGGAACACTGAAGCTTTCTTT

d_call: .
v_call: TRBV4-2
clone_size: .
j_call: TRBJ2-1
cdr3_aa: CASSQLYSGITYNEQFF
cdr3_nt: TGTGCCAGCAGCCAACTATATTCCGGGATAACCTACAATGAGCAGTTCTTC

d_call: TRBD1
v_call: TRBV15
clone_size: .
j_call: TRBJ2-7
cdr3_aa: CATSKAGQGRVSYEQYF
cdr3_nt: TGTGCCACCAGCAAAGCGGGACAGGGGAGGGTTAGCTACGAGCAGTACTTC

d_call: TRBD1
v_call: TRBV25-1
clone_size: .
j_call: TRBJ1-2
cdr3_aa: CASSGYRDRGNYGYTF
cdr3_nt: TGTGCCAGCAGTGGATACCGGGACAGGGGGAACTATGGCTACACCTTC

d_call: .
v_call: TRBV27
clone_size: .
j_call: TRBJ2-1
cdr3_aa: CASSLGGVNEQFF
cdr3_nt: TGTGCCAGCAGTTTAGGGGGAGTCAATGAGCAGTTCTTC

d_call: .
v_call: TRBV27
clone_size: .
j_call: TRBJ2-7
cdr3_aa: CATSGFGSYEQYF
cdr3_nt: TGTGCCACCAGTGGGTTCGGGAGCTACGAGCAGTACTTC

d_call: TRBD2
v_call: TRBV28
clone_size: .
j_call: TRBJ2-3
cdr3_aa: CASSSPGLAGDQDTQYF
cdr3_nt: TGTGCCAGCAGTTCCCCGGGACTAGCGGGAGATCAGGATACGCAGTATTTT

d_call: .
v_call: TRBV7-9
clone_size: .
j_call: TRBJ1-1
cdr3_aa: CASSLAAGGPSEAFF
cdr3_nt: TGTGCCAGCAGCTTAGCTGCGGGGGGCCCCAGTGAAGCTTTCTTT

d_call: .
v_call: TRBV7-9
clone_size: .
j_call: TRBJ2-7
cdr3_aa: CASSSGLRPYEQYF
cdr3_nt: TGTGCCAGCAGCTCCGGACTAAGGCCTTACGAGCAGTACTTC

d_call: .
v_call: TRBV5-1
clone_size: .
j_call: TRBJ2-7
cdr3_aa: CASSLEQYSYEQYF
cdr3_nt: TGCGCCAGCAGCTTGGAACAGTACTCCTACGAGCAGTACTTC

d_call: TRBD1
v_call: TRBV5-1
clone_size: .
j_call: TRBJ1-2
cdr3_aa: CASSLDRGLGAGTF
cdr3_nt: TGCGCCAGCAGCTTGGACAGGGGGCTCGGGGCTGGCACCTTC

d_call: TRBD2
v_call: TRBV5-4
clone_size: .
j_call: TRBJ2-7
cdr3_aa: CASSLVVAGSTYEQYF
cdr3_nt: TGTGCCAGCAGCTTGGTAGTAGCGGGATCTACCTACGAGCAGTACTTC

d_call: .
v_call: TRBV2
clone_size: .
j_call: TRBJ1-2
cdr3_aa: CASGRQELLYGYTF
cdr3_nt: TGTGCCAGCGGGCGCCAGGAGTTGCTCTATGGCTACACCTTC

d_call: .
v_call: TRBV7-2
clone_size: once
j_call: TRBJ2-1
cdr3_aa: CASSLNLRDWGIF
cdr3_nt: TGTGCCAGCAGCTTAAACCTCCGGGATTGGGGCATCTTC

d_call: TRBD1
v_call: TRBV6-1
clone_size: .
j_call: TRBJ2-3
cdr3_aa: CASSDWTGLSTDTQYF
cdr3_nt: TGTGCCAGCAGTGACTGGACAGGTTTGAGCACAGATACGCAGTATTTT

d_call: TRBD2
v_call: TRBV27
clone_size: .
j_call: TRBJ2-1
cdr3_aa: CASTLQRGYNEQFF
cdr3_nt: TGTGCCAGCACGTTGCAGCGGGGCTACAATGAGCAGTTCTTC

d_call: TRBD2
v_call: TRBV5-4
clone_size: .
j_call: TRBJ2-3
cdr3_aa: CASSGTSGRLSDTQYF
cdr3_nt: TGTGCCAGCAGCGGGACTAGCGGGAGGTTATCAGATACGCAGTATTTT

d_call: .
v_call: TRBV19
clone_size: .
j_call: TRBJ2-7
cdr3_aa: CASRGKNSYEQYF
cdr3_nt: TGTGCCAGTAGGGGAAAAAACTCCTACGAGCAGTACTTC

d_call: TRBD2
v_call: TRBV2
clone_size: .
j_call: TRBJ2-7
cdr3_aa: CASSEGLAGSYEQYF
cdr3_nt: TGTGCCAGCAGTGAAGGACTAGCGGGCTCCTACGAGCAGTACTTC

d_call: .
v_call: TRBV2
clone_size: .
j_call: TRBJ2-5
cdr3_aa: CASSEFGWGIQETQYF
cdr3_nt: TGTGCCAGCAGTGAATTTGGATGGGGGATCCAAGAGACCCAGTACTTC

d_call: TRBD2
v_call: TRBV28
clone_size: few
j_call: TRBJ2-2
cdr3_aa: CASSSGAGGNGELFF
cdr3_nt: TGTGCCAGCAGTTCGGGAGCGGGAGGGAACGGGGAGCTGTTTTTT

d_call: TRBD1
v_call: TRBV19
clone_size: .
j_call: TRBJ1-4
cdr3_aa: CASSMTTGGNGKLFF
cdr3_nt: TGTGCCAGTAGTATGACGACAGGGGGCAACGGAAAACTGTTTTTT

d_call: TRBD1
v_call: TRBV6-6
clone_size: .
j_call: TRBJ1-3
cdr3_aa: CASSLGQLSGNTIYF
cdr3_nt: TGTGCCAGCAGTTTGGGACAGCTCTCTGGAAACACCATATATTTT

d_call: TRBD1
v_call: TRBV4-3
clone_size: .
j_call: TRBJ2-3
cdr3_aa: CASSQDLAGGLGDTQYF
cdr3_nt: TGCGCCAGCAGCCAAGATCTCGCAGGGGGTTTAGGAGATACGCAGTATTTT